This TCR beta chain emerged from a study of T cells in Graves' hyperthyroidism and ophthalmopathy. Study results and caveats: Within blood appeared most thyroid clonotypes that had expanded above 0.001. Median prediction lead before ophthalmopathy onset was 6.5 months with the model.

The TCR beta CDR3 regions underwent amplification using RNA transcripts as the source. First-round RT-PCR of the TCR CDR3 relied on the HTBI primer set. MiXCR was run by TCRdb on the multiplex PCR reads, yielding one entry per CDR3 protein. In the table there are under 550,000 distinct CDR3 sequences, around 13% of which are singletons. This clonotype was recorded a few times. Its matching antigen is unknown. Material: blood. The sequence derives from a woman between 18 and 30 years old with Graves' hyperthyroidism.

DNA of the CDR3: TGTGCCAGCAGTCCTTATCGGGGGCAGGGTTTTGAAAAACTGTTTTTT. Amino acids: CASSPYRGQGFEKLFF. The genes are TRBV28 and TRBJ1-4, with D maybe TRBD1 (6 bases). The CDR3 totals 16 residues. The V gene's germline CDR1 is MDHEN and CDR2 SYDVKM. The germline V and J ends were trimmed by 5 bases and 7 bases, with 20 bases remaining between them.